These 30 T cell receptor beta chains came from one sample sequenced in a study of early T cells in non-severe SARS-CoV-2 infection. TCRdb passed the 5' RACE reads through MiXCR, listing each CDR3 protein once. The table includes about 37,000 distinct CDR3 sequences, 7.5% to 9% detected once. Material: whole blood, obtained at baseline. The source is an adult who was a healthcare worker with PCR-confirmed SARS-CoV-2 infection or an uninfected control (not recorded which).

This clonotype was recorded at least ten times. The chain couples TRBV20-1 to TRBJ2-7; 8 nucleotides match TRBD1. After removal of 2 bases from V and 6 bases from J, the junction contained 9 bases not matched to a gene. The V gene's germline CDR1 is DFQATT and CDR2 SNEGSKA (reference sequence). The CDR3 covers 14 residues. CDR3 protein: CSARMDRVSPEQYF. In DNA form, the CDR3 reads TGCAGTGCTAGAATGGACAGGGTAAGCCCCGAGCAGTACTTC.

This clonotype was seen ten or more times. The V and J genes are TRBV5-1 and TRBJ2-5; the D call may be TRBD1 or TRBD2 (6 bases each). V was pared by 4 bases and J by 5 bases, with 21 bases between. This CDR3 contains 16 residues. Germline CDR1 is SGHRS and CDR2 is YFSETQ. In nucleotides, the CDR3 is TGCGCCAGCAGCCGGCTTGGTGGGGGGCTAATTGAGACCCAGTACTTC. Its translation: CASSRLGGGLIETQYF.

This rearrangement joins TRBV7-2 to TRBJ2-3, with 13 bases aligning to TRBD2. This CDR3 region has 17 residues. Germline V gene data show CDR1 as SGHTA and CDR2 as FQGNSA. V lost 1 base to trimming and J lost 5 bases; unmatched junction nucleotides: 6. The CDR3 here is CASSLGTSGGAIDTQYF. DNA of the CDR3: TGTGCCAGCAGCTTAGGGACTAGCGGGGGAGCGATAGATACGCAGTATTTT.

This clonotype occurred many times. This chain joins TRBV4-2 and TRBJ2-3, with 8 bases lining up with TRBD2. With 4 bases clipped from V and 2 bases from J, the junction kept 5 bases outside the gene matches. This CDR3 has 15 residues. Germline loops: CDR1 LGHNA, CDR2 YNFKEQ. CDR3 sequence reads: CASSPGTSNTDTQYF. CDR3 in DNA: TGTGCCAGCAGCCCCGGGACTAGTAACACAGATACGCAGTATTTT.

This clonotype appeared many times. J is TRBJ2-1 and V is TRBV20-1; D gene uncertain. Germline CDR1 reads DFQATT; CDR2 reads SNEGSKA (reference sequence). This CDR3 region has 11 residues. Between the trimmed V and J ends, which lost 3 bases and 10 bases, there was a span of 10 bases. The CDR3 bases are TGCAGTGCTAGTGGTCTGAGGGAGCAGTTCTTC. Protein: CSASGLREQFF.

The chain links TRBV29-1 to TRBJ1-2; D is undetermined. V was trimmed by 4 bases and J by 4 bases, leaving 13 bases between them. The CDR3 length is 13 residues. CDR1 and CDR2 from the germline V gene are SQVTM and ANQGSEA. In DNA form, the CDR3 reads TGCAGCGTTGGGCGGAACCCTCTCTATGGCTACACCTTC. Translating gives CSVGRNPLYGYTF.

This chain uses TRBV9 with TRBJ2-1, with 7 bases aligning to TRBD2. Germline CDR1 is SGDLS and CDR2 is YYNGEE. V shed 8 bases and J 2 bases; nucleotides not matched to a gene: 4. The CDR3 length is 13 residues. The chain's CDR3 is CARETSAYNEQFF. The CDR3 region has the DNA TGTGCCAGAGAAACTAGCGCCTACAATGAGCAGTTCTTC.

Ten or more counts support this clonotype. The V and J genes are TRBV27 and TRBJ1-2, with D perhaps matching TRBD1 (5 bases). The CDR3 covers 15 residues. Germline loops: CDR1 MNHEY, CDR2 SMNVEV (reference sequence). V was pared by 6 bases and J by 7 bases, with 21 bases between. CDR3: CASSGRATGSSGYTF. The CDR3 DNA reads TGTGCCAGCAGCGGCCGGGCCACAGGTTCTAGTGGCTACACCTTC.

This clonotype occurred a few times. The chain links TRBV7-9 to TRBJ2-3; unclear D gene. Trimming cost V 5 bases and J 1 base, with 10 bases left between them. CDR3 length equals 14 residues. Germline CDR1 reads SEHNR; CDR2 reads FQNEAQ (reference sequence). CDR3 in DNA: TGTGCCAGCAGCCCATCAGTAGGCACAGATACGCAGTATTTT. As protein: CASSPSVGTDTQYF.

This clonotype was counted many times. The chain is built from TRBV7-6 and TRBJ2-1, with 11 bases lining up with TRBD2. The CDR3 consists of 17 residues. Germline V CDR1 and CDR2: SGHVS, FNYEAQ. Unmatched junction bases numbered 11, after V lost 5 bases and J lost 5 bases. The DNA for the CDR3 is TGTGCCAGCAGCCCCATTTCCGGGACTAGCGGAAACAATGAGCAGTTCTTC. Its protein product is CASSPISGTSGNNEQFF.

This clonotype was seen a few times. Here the CDR3 DNA reads TGTGCCAGCAGCTTATCGCAGGGAACTGAAGCTTTCTTT. It yields the protein CASSLSQGTEAFF. The chain has TRBV7-9 and TRBJ1-1, with D perhaps matching TRBD1 (5 bases). CDR1 SEHNR and CDR2 FQNEAQ come from the germline V gene (reference sequence). V dropped 2 bases and J dropped 5 bases, with 9 bases sitting between them. CDR3 size: 13 residues.

The chain employs TRBV7-2 and TRBJ2-2; D possibly corresponds to TRBD1 (6 bases). The germline CDR1 and CDR2 sequences are SGHTA and FQGNSA. V lost 2 bases to trimming and J lost 4 bases, with 17 bases between them. The CDR3 totals 17 residues. CDR3 bases: TGTGCCAGCAGCTTACCCACAGGGTCCCGGGGCACCGGGGAGCTGTTTTTT. Translating gives CASSLPTGSRGTGELFF.

This clonotype was found many times. This chain connects TRBV7-8 to TRBJ2-3, with D unclear. Trimming removed 1 base at V and 5 bases at J, with 10 bases between. The CDR3 consists of 14 residues. Germline CDR1 SGHVS, CDR2 FQNEAQ. The CDR3 coding sequence is TGTGCCAGCAGCTTAGGAGGACCGCGAGATACGCAGTATTTT. The encoded protein is CASSLGGPRDTQYF.

This clonotype was recorded at least ten times. The V call is TRBV5-1, the J call TRBJ1-5, with 9 bases matching TRBD1. J gave up 4 bases and V 5 bases, and 7 bases lay outside the gene matches. CDR3 length equals 15 residues. From germline, CDR1 is SGHRS and CDR2 YFSETQ. CDR3 nucleotides: TGCGCCAGCAGACCAACAGGGACAGGGAATCAGCCCCAGCATTTT. Translation: CASRPTGTGNQPQHF.

This clonotype was seen ten or more times. The chain recombines TRBV9 with TRBJ2-1; 10 positions agree with TRBD2. Germline V gene lookup returns CDR1 SGDLS and CDR2 YYNGEE. The CDR3 has 16 residues. V was clipped by 0 bases and J by 7 bases; unmatched bases: 7. The CDR3 reads CASSVGPSGGINEQFF. As DNA, the CDR3 is TGTGCCAGCAGCGTAGGCCCTAGCGGGGGTATAAATGAGCAGTTCTTC.

The chain carries TRBV5-1 and TRBJ1-3, with TRBD1 identical over 7 bases. Germline trimming cut 2 bases from V and 0 bases from J; bases unmatched to any gene: 2. This CDR3 contains 15 residues. Germline CDR1 and CDR2: SGHRS and YFSETQ. The CDR3 sequence is CASSFGTASGNTIYF. The CDR3 region has the DNA TGCGCCAGCAGCTTCGGGACAGCCTCTGGAAACACCATATATTTT.

This clonotype was found many times. The chain employs TRBV4-2 and TRBJ2-1, with 7 bases fitting TRBD2. CDR3 length: 14 residues. The junction had 6 bases not matched to a gene; V was cut back by 5 bases and J by 5 bases. Germline V gene sequence: CDR1 LGHNA, CDR2 YNFKEQ. Here the CDR3 reads CASSYGTNHNEQFF. The CDR3 nucleotides read TGTGCCAGCAGCTACGGGACTAACCACAATGAGCAGTTCTTC.

This clonotype was picked up many times. The chain has TRBV11-2 and TRBJ2-7, with D perhaps TRBD2 (5 bases). Germline V gene sequence: CDR1 SGHAT, CDR2 FQNNGV. This CDR3 region has 14 residues. Trimming cost V 5 bases and J 5 bases, with 16 bases left between them. The CDR3 coding sequence is TGTGCCAGCAGCGCCACTCGGACTCGCGACGAGCAGTACTTC. The encoded protein is CASSATRTRDEQYF.

In this sample, this clonotype turned up many times. V is TRBV20-1 and J is TRBJ1-1; D unresolved. Trimming left V 6 bases short and J 4 bases short, with 15 bases between. CDR3 length equals 13 residues. Germline assignment: CDR1 DFQATT and CDR2 SNEGSKA (reference sequence). CDR3 nucleotides: TGCAGTGCGTCTAACGGTTTCGGCACTGAAGCTTTCTTT. This codes for CSASNGFGTEAFF.

This chain joins TRBV10-3 and TRBJ2-2; perhaps TRBD1 as D (6 bases). The CDR3 consists of 15 residues. Per the germline V gene, CDR1 is ENHRY and CDR2 is SYGVKD. Between the trimmed V and J ends, which lost 7 bases and 3 bases, there was a span of 15 bases. The CDR3: CAIKRSPGDTGELFF. The DNA of the CDR3 is TGTGCCATCAAGAGAAGCCCAGGGGACACCGGGGAGCTGTTTTTT.

The sample holds many counts of this clonotype. This chain joins TRBV2 and TRBJ1-1; D not resolved. V lost 4 bases and J lost 1, with 13 bases in between. CDR3 length: 15 residues. Germline V CDR1 and CDR2: SNHLY, FYNNEI. Here the CDR3 DNA reads TGTGCCAGCAGTGCAGGCACACGACAGAACACTGAAGCTTTCTTT. Translation gives CASSAGTRQNTEAFF.

Comment on this clonotype: One end of the junction fails to match germline, which may point to a read error. The gene calls are TRBV25-1 and TRBJ2-3; 9 bases map to TRBD1. The length of the CDR3 is 16 residues. CDR1 and CDR2 from the germline V gene are MGHDK and SYGVNS. The CDR3, as DNA: TGTGTCAGCAGCCCCATACTGACAGGGGGGGGTGATACGCAGTATTTT. The encoded protein is CVSSPILTGGGDTQYF.

In its sample, this clonotype was seen many times. This rearrangement joins TRBV12-3 or TRBV12-4 to TRBJ2-3; D unclear. This CDR3 contains 11 residues. Trimming took off 5 bases at V and 5 bases at J, with 5 bases between the two ends. CDR3 sequence: CASSPRDTQYF. CDR3 bases: TGTGCCAGCAGTCCTAGAGATACGCAGTATTTT.

This clonotype was counted only a few times. The chain is built from TRBV6-5 and TRBJ2-1; possible D gene TRBD1, 5 bases. Germline lookup yields CDR1 MNHEY and CDR2 SVGAGI. The length of the CDR3 is 13 residues. The V end was cut by 6 bases, the J end by 9 bases, with 15 bases between. CDR3: CASREPSGFEQFF. Written as DNA, the CDR3 is TGTGCCAGCAGAGAACCCTCAGGGTTTGAGCAGTTCTTC.

For the CDR3, the DNA is TGTGCCAGCTCGCCGGGACAGAACCTGATTAACTATGGCTACACCTTC. Translated: CASSPGQNLINYGYTF. The gene calls are TRBV18 and TRBJ1-2; 7 bases align to TRBD1. The V segment lost 6 bases and the J segment 1 base; nucleotides outside the gene matches: 11. Germline CDR1 KGHSH, CDR2 LQKENI. The length of the CDR3 is 16 residues. Full variable domain (remainder filled in from reference TRBV18 and TRBJ1-2): NAGVMQNPRHLVRRRGQEARLRCSPMKGHSHVYWYRQLPEEGLKFMVYLQKENIIDESGMPKERFSAEFPKEGPSILRIQQVVRGDSAAYFCASSPGQNLINYGYTFGSGTRLTVV.

Points on this clonotype: The junction differs from germline at one of its ends, possibly a read error. The chain carries TRBV7-9 and TRBJ1-1; D remains unclear. In germline, CDR1 is SEHNR, CDR2 FQNEAQ (reference sequence). The length of the CDR3 is 15 residues. The CDR3 nucleotides are TGTGCCAGCAGCCCAAGACAACAGACGAGCACTGAAGTTTTCTTT. Amino acid sequence: CASSPRQQTSTEVFF.

This chain links TRBV20-1 with TRBJ2-1; maybe TRBD1 (5 bases). The V end was cut by 0 bases, the J end by 4 bases, with 19 bases between. Looked up from germline, CDR1 is DFQATT and CDR2 is SNEGSKA (reference sequence). This CDR3 contains 17 residues. For the CDR3, the DNA is TGCAGTGCTAGAGACCGTCTTGGGGCGATACAATACAATGAGCAGTTCTTC. Protein: CSARDRLGAIQYNEQFF.

This clonotype was seen at least ten times. The chain uses TRBV20-1 and TRBJ1-1, with D possibly being TRBD1 (5 bases). The CDR3 has 13 amino acids. Germline values: CDR1 DFQATT, CDR2 SNEGSKA (reference sequence). V was pared by 4 bases and J by 4 bases, with 13 bases between. The DNA for the CDR3 is TGCAGTGCTACACCAATCCAGGGCACTGAAGCTTTCTTT. Residues: CSATPIQGTEAFF.

This clonotype appeared many times. The rearrangement uses TRBV11-2 and TRBJ1-4, with 9 bases identical to TRBD1. In germline, CDR1 is SGHAT, CDR2 FQNNGV. There are 15 residues in the CDR3. J was trimmed by 4 bases and V by 5 bases; bases with no gene match: 5. This CDR3 is CASSRRTGVNEKLFF. CDR3 bases: TGTGCCAGCAGCCGCCGGACAGGGGTTAATGAAAAACTGTTTTTT. Full variable domain (remainder filled in from reference TRBV11-2 and TRBJ1-4): EAGVAQSPRYKIIEKRQSVAFWCNPISGHATLYWYQQILGQGPKLLIQFQNNGVVDDSQLPKDRFSAERLKGVDSTLKIQPAKLEDSAVYLCASSRRTGVNEKLFFGSGTQLSVL.

This clonotype came up a few times. The V call is TRBV6-6, the J call TRBJ2-2, with 9 bases identical to TRBD2. J was trimmed by 3 bases and V by 0 bases; bases with no gene match: 5. The CDR3 covers 17 residues. CDR1 and CDR2 from the germline V gene are MNHNY and SVGAGI (reference sequence). CDR3 amino acids: CASSYSVLAGYTGELFF. CDR3 nucleotide sequence: TGTGCCAGCAGTTACTCGGTGCTAGCGGGGTACACCGGGGAGCTGTTTTTT.